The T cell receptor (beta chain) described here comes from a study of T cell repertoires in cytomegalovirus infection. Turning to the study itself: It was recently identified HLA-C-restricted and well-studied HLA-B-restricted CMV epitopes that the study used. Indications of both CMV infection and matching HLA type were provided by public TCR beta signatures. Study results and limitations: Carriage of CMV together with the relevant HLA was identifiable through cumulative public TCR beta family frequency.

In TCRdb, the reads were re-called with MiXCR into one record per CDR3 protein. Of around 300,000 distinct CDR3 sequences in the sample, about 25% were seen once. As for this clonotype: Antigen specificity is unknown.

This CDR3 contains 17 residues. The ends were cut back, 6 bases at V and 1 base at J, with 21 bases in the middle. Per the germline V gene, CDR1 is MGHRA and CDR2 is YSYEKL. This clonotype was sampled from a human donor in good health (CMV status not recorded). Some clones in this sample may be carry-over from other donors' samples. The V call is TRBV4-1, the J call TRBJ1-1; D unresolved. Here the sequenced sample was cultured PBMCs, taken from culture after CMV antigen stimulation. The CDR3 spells CASRGTVPMAANTEAFF. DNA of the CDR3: TGCGCCAGCAGGGGAACGGTTCCCATGGCGGCGAACACTGAAGCTTTCTTT.